Below are 4 T cell receptor beta chains sequenced from a single sample in a study of blood T cell repertoires in COVID-19. Generated by immunoSEQ multiplex PCR, the TCRdb table keeps only in-frame clones and is missing some. This table has about 150,000 clones, around 89% appearing once. What was sequenced was peripheral blood. Source of these receptors: a woman in her 40s with acute or convalescent COVID-19.

V usage is TRBV7-9 and J usage is TRBJ2-7; a weak D match, TRBD1 (6 bases). The V end lost 4 bases, the J end lost 2 bases, and 12 bases lay between the germline ends. The CDR3 loop spans 14 amino acids. Germline assignment: CDR1 SEHNR and CDR2 FQNEAQ (reference sequence). This chain's CDR3 is CASSSLTGTYEQYF. The CDR3 DNA sequence: TGTGCCAGCAGCTCCTTGACAGGTACCTACGAGCAGTACTTC.

Concerning this clone itself: The sample carries other DNA sequences with the same CDR3. The V gene is TRBV27, the J gene TRBJ2-7; D is unclear. The germline V gene has CDR1 MNHEY and CDR2 SMNVEV (reference sequence). The V and J ends lost 5 bases and 1 base respectively, with 6 bases between them. There are 12 residues in the CDR3. The CDR3 DNA is TGTGCCAGCAGTCCAAATTCCTACGAGCAGTACTTC. It codes for CASSPNSYEQYF.

J is TRBJ1-6 and V is TRBV5-1; TRBD1 matches at 7 bases. V shed 0 bases, J shed 5 bases, and the junction held 5 bases outside the gene matches. This CDR3 has 16 amino acids. The germline CDR1 and CDR2 sequences are SGHRS and YFSETQ. This CDR3 is CASSLGPGTDNSPLHF. For the CDR3, the DNA is TGCGCCAGCAGCTTGGGGCCCGGGACAGATAATTCACCCCTCCACTTT.

V is TRBV27 and J is TRBJ2-5, with a weak D call TRBD2 (5 bases). Germline CDR1 reads MNHEY; CDR2 reads SMNVEV (reference sequence). V gave up 0 bases and J gave up 5 bases, with 13 bases separating them. CDR3 length: 15 residues. The CDR3 sequence is CASSLSRGSMETQYF. The CDR3 bases are TGTGCCAGCAGTTTATCGAGAGGGAGCATGGAGACCCAGTACTTC.